The 19 T cell receptor beta chains presented below share a single source sample, sequenced in a study of blood T cells in healthy people across ages (dated by TCRdb to between 2015 and 2017). Libraries were constructed by 5' RACE. The run used an Illumina HiSeq 2500. A second 7 to 11 cycle PCR used a sample-barcoded 5' primer and a J-beta primer mix. Starting from the raw public reads, TCRdb applied fastp trimming at Q25, assembled clones with MiXCR and retained in-frame beta chains. Each record represents a unique CDR3 protein, reported with the most common genes and DNA among its rows. The sample table shows 800,000 to 1,300,000 distinct CDR3 sequences, and under 30% are seen once. The ten largest make up around 0.75% of the sample. These data were also reused for a study on T cells of mothers and their children.

Sequencing was carried out using blood. Source of these receptors: a girl under 10 years old in good health.

The genes are TRBV6-5 and TRBJ2-3, with D tentatively TRBD1 (7 bases). This CDR3 contains 13 residues. Trimming took off 6 bases at V and 5 bases at J, with 12 bases between the two ends. CDR1 and CDR2 from the germline V gene are MNHEY and SVGAGI. The CDR3 bases are TGTGCCAGCAGCGACCAGGGGGGAGATACGCAGTATTTT. It codes for CASSDQGGDTQYF.

The table lists this clonotype with a few counts. The chain has TRBV7-6 and TRBJ2-3; 7 nucleotides match TRBD2. The germline V gene has CDR1 SGHVS and CDR2 FNYEAQ. This CDR3 region has 16 residues. Trimming took 2 bases from V and 1 from J; bases not matched to a gene: 6. The CDR3 sequence is CASSLFVGGGTDTQYF. The DNA of the CDR3 is TGTGCCAGCAGCTTATTCGTGGGGGGGGGCACAGATACGCAGTATTTT.

The chain recombines TRBV2 with TRBJ2-1, with 15 nucleotides matching TRBD2. V gave up 3 bases and J gave up 1 base; unmatched junction bases: 10. Per germline, CDR1 SNHLY and CDR2 FYNNEI. The CDR3 is 20 residues long. The CDR3 reads CASSDSLGTSGGFSYNEQFF. CDR3 nucleotides: TGTGCCAGCAGTGACAGTCTCGGGACTAGCGGGGGGTTTTCCTACAATGAGCAGTTCTTC.

CDR3 sequence: CASSFLSSAFVAPDWRDTQYF. The CDR3 bases are TGTGCCAGCAGCTTTCTTTCGTCAGCATTTGTGGCACCAGATTGGAGAGATACGCAGTATTTT. The chain uses TRBV5-6 and TRBJ2-3; D is unresolved. The germline V gene encodes CDR1 SGHDT and CDR2 YYEEEE. The length of the CDR3 is 21 residues. V gave up 2 bases and J gave up 5 bases, with 33 bases separating them.

This rearrangement joins TRBV11-3 to TRBJ2-6; tentatively, D is TRBD1 (5 bases). The CDR3 is 17 residues long. Between the trimmed V and J ends, which lost 6 bases and 0 bases, there was a span of 15 bases. The germline V gene encodes CDR1 SGHNT and CDR2 YENEEA. The CDR3 DNA reads TGTGCCAGCAGTTTTAGGGGCACCCTCTCTGGGGCCAACGTCCTGACTTTC. This translates into CASSFRGTLSGANVLTF.

V and J are TRBV15 and TRBJ2-7, with 11 bases matching TRBD1. Trimming at V came to 4 bases and at J to 6 bases, leaving 2 bases not matched to a gene. The length of the CDR3 is 13 residues. Germline assignment: CDR1 LNHNV and CDR2 YYDKDF (reference sequence). The CDR3 protein is CATSTGTGGEQYF. CDR3 in DNA: TGTGCCACCAGCACCGGGACAGGGGGCGAGCAGTACTTC. The full variable domain, rest sourced from reference TRBV15 and TRBJ2-7, is DAMVIQNPRYQVTQFGKPVTLSCSQTLNHNVMYWYQQKSSQAPKLLFHYYDKDFNNEADTPDNFQSRRPNTSFCFLDIRSPGLGDTAMYLCATSTGTGGEQYFGPGTRLTVT.

The V call is TRBV25-1, the J call TRBJ1-4; perhaps TRBD1 as D (5 bases). Germline V gene sequence: CDR1 MGHDK, CDR2 SYGVNS. The CDR3 covers 15 residues. Trimming stripped 4 bases from V and 6 bases from J, with 15 bases between. CDR3 nucleotides: TGTGCCAGCAGTGGTTGGAGGGGACGGGATGAAAAACTGTTTTTT. It translates to CASSGWRGRDEKLFF.

On this clonotype itself: Relative to the germline gene, one junction end is altered; a read error may explain this. The chain combines TRBV7-2 with TRBJ2-7; D perhaps matches TRBD2 (8 bases). This CDR3 has 13 amino acids. Germline V lookup: CDR1 SGHTA, CDR2 FQGNSA. CDR3 nucleotides: TGTGCCAGCAGCTTAGACGGGGGGGGACAGCTCCCCTTC. Translated, it gives CASSLDGGGQLPF. Looking up the rest from reference TRBV7-2 and TRBJ2-7 gives the full variable domain: GAGVSQSPSNKVTEKGKDVELRCDPISGHTALYWYRQSLGQGLEFLIYFQGNSAPDKSGLPSDRFSAERTGGSVSTLTIQRTQQEDSAVYLCASSLDGGGQLPFGPGTRLTVT.

The chain employs TRBV2 and TRBJ2-5; D uncertain. Gene TRBJ2-1 matches the end of the DNA better, so the J call may be wrong. The CDR3 sequence is 15 residues long. Germline assignment: CDR1 SNHLY and CDR2 FYNNEI. The CDR3 sequence is CASSEISGATSEQFF. The DNA of the CDR3 is TGTGCCAGCAGTGAAATCTCGGGTGCAACCAGTGAGCAGTTCTTC.

The rearrangement joins TRBV5-1 to TRBJ1-2; no definite D call. The CDR3 runs 15 residues. Germline loops: CDR1 SGHRS, CDR2 YFSETQ. The V end was cut by 3 bases, the J end by 4 bases, with 16 bases between. CDR3 protein: CASSSDPGRVYGYTF. The DNA for the CDR3 is TGCGCCAGCAGCTCAGATCCCGGGCGGGTCTATGGCTACACCTTC.

The chain combines TRBV29-1 with TRBJ2-1, with 8 bases identical to TRBD2. The germline V gene encodes CDR1 SQVTM and CDR2 ANQGSEA. CDR3 length: 13 amino acids. V lost 5 bases, J lost 2 bases, and 2 bases stayed unmatched. The CDR3, as DNA: TGCAGCGTTCTCGGGGGGGCCTACAATGAGCAGTTCTTC. Its protein is CSVLGGAYNEQFF.

This clonotype has a handful of counts. V gene TRBV19 combines with J gene TRBJ2-5, with no clear D. Judging by the DNA end, TRBJ2-1 fits better; the J call may be wrong. Germline V lookup: CDR1 LNHDA, CDR2 SQIVND (reference sequence). The CDR3 is 12 residues long. Written as DNA, the CDR3 is TGTGCCAGTAGTATAGACTGGGATGAGCAGTTCTTC. This gives the protein CASSIDWDEQFF.

The table lists this clonotype with a few counts. The V call is TRBV29-1, the J call TRBJ1-1, with D unresolved. CDR3 size: 13 residues. Looked up from germline, CDR1 is SQVTM and CDR2 is ANQGSEA. V lost 7 bases to trimming and J lost 3 bases, with 15 bases between them. CDR3 DNA sequence: TGCAGCGGGACGGAATCGACTTACACTGAAGCTTTCTTT. It yields the protein CSGTESTYTEAFF.

This clonotype was found a few times. The chain links TRBV7-9 to TRBJ2-1; D unclear. The CDR3 extends over 13 amino acids. V was cut by 5 bases and J by 6 bases, with 11 bases left in between. Germline assignment: CDR1 SEHNR and CDR2 FQNEAQ (reference sequence). The CDR3 DNA reads as TGTGCCAGCAGCCAAGCCTCTAGCAATGAGCAGTTCTTC. It is translated as CASSQASSNEQFF.

This clonotype has only a few counts. This chain links TRBV5-1 with TRBJ2-5; TRBD1 might be the D (6 bases). With the DNA end fitting TRBJ2-7 better, the J assignment may be wrong. The V gene's germline CDR1 is SGHRS and CDR2 YFSETQ. The CDR3 has 15 residues. The CDR3 here is CASSLPTGSSYEQYF. The CDR3 nucleotides read TGCGCCAGCAGCTTACCAACAGGGAGCTCCTACGAGCAGTACTTC.

The genes are TRBV14 and TRBJ2-5, with TRBD2 identical over 8 bases. CDR1 SGHDN and CDR2 FVKESK come from the germline V gene. This CDR3 spans 15 amino acids. V was clipped by 4 bases and J by 1 base; unmatched bases: 5. The CDR3 DNA follows: TGTGCCAGCAGCCTCCAGGGACTAGTCCAAGAGACCCAGTACTTC. Translated, it gives CASSLQGLVQETQYF. Based on the CDR3 plus reference TRBV14 and TRBJ2-5, the full variable domain is EAGVTQFPSHSVIEKGQTVTLRCDPISGHDNLYWYRRVMGKEIKFLLHFVKESKQDESGMPNNRFLAERTGGTYSTLKVQPAELEDSGVYFCASSLQGLVQETQYFGPGTRLLVL.

Remarks on this clonotype: The CDR3 does not end in the conserved phenylalanine or tryptophan, so this is likely a read error. The chain combines TRBV6-5 with TRBJ1-1; D is unclear. This CDR3 has 12 amino acids. Germline loops: CDR1 MNHEY, CDR2 SVGAGI. The CDR3 loop is CASSDSQILAFL. The CDR3 DNA reads as TGTGCCAGCAGTGACTCGCAGATACTGGCTTTCCTT.

The rearrangement links TRBV6-6 to TRBJ1-1; the match to TRBD1 covers 9 bases. V was pared by 6 bases and J by 7 bases, with 3 bases of the junction left unmatched. CDR3 length equals 12 residues. CDR1 is MNHNY, CDR2 SVGAGI, per germline (reference sequence). CDR3 sequence: CASSTGGIEAFF. CDR3 sequence (DNA): TGTGCCAGCAGCACAGGGGGCATTGAAGCTTTCTTT.

The rearrangement uses TRBV11-3 and TRBJ1-6; D is undetermined. The CDR3 length is 13 residues. Germline lookup yields CDR1 SGHNT and CDR2 YENEEA. V lost 5 bases and J lost 11, with 13 bases in between. The DNA of the CDR3 is TGTGCCAGCAGCCCTAGGGAGAAAGCACCCCTCCACTTT. This encodes CASSPREKAPLHF.